The 7 T cell receptor delta chains in this list originate from one sample, sequenced in a study of gamma-delta T cells after stem cell transplantation. TCRdb re-called the RT-PCR reads via CATT. The data hold approximately 660 delta-chain clones, with roughly 6% observed a single time. Input material: gamma-delta T cells. These receptors came from a human donor. It is not recorded whose cells these are; they may come from a transplant donor.

This clone was seen more than once but under ten times. The amino acid sequence in TCRdb belongs to a much larger clone and departs from this DNA's translation at residue 12, likely a sequencing read error; the sequence shown is translated from the DNA. This rearrangement joins TRDV2 to TRDJ3, with TRDD3 matching 7 bases. Germline V lookup: CDR1 GEAIGNYY, CDR2 EKD. This CDR3 is 18 amino acids long. The CDR3 sequence is CACDPVTGVSWGTRQMFF. The CDR3 nucleotides are TGTGCCTGTGACCCCGTTACTGGGGTCTCCTGGGGCACCCGACAGATGTTTTTC.

For this clone: This sequence may be a read error, since a much larger clone differs from it by one base. The identical CDR3 is also encoded by other nucleotide sequences in the sample. The chain joins TRDV1 to TRDJ1; the D gene is possibly TRDD3 (6 bases). The CDR3 is 19 residues long. The germline V gene has CDR1 TSWWSYY and CDR2 QGS. CDR3 region: CALAKPVVWWGLWTDKLIF. As DNA, the CDR3 is TGCGCTCTGGCAAAACCGGTTGTGTGGTGGGGGCTCTGGACCGATAAACTCATCTTT.

In this sample, this clone turned up a few times. The protein TCRdb gives is from a much larger clone and does not agree with this DNA's translation at residue 3, likely a read error; the protein shown here comes from the DNA. The chain carries TRDV2 and TRDJ1; the D is unclear. This CDR3 has 15 amino acids. Germline V gives CDR1 GEAIGNYY, CDR2 EKD. This CDR3 is CAYDSLGTYTDKLIF. DNA for the CDR3: TGTGCCTATGACTCTCTCGGGACTTACACCGATAAACTCATCTTT.

Turning to this clone: TCRdb's protein, taken from a much larger clone, differs from this DNA's translation at residue 14, likely owing to a read error; the protein displayed comes from the DNA. The chain uses TRDV2 and TRDJ1, with TRDD3 as a possible D gene (5 bases). V was cut by 0 bases and J by 3 bases, with 25 bases left in between. Germline V lookup: CDR1 GEAIGNYY, CDR2 EKD. CDR3 size: 19 residues. CDR3 sequence (DNA): TGTGCCTGTGACACCATTGGGGACCCAACCAAAGCCTTAGCCGATAAACTCATCTTT. Its translation is CACDTIGDPTKALADKLIF.

This clone was detected only a few times. A much larger clone sits a single nucleotide away, making a read error possible. This CDR3 is also generated by other DNA sequences in the sample. J is TRDJ3 and V is TRDV2; 12 positions match TRDD3. Germline lookup yields CDR1 GEAIGNYY and CDR2 EKD. There are 20 residues in the CDR3. The DNA for the CDR3 is TGTGCCTGTGACACCGTACTGGGGGATACCCCCTCCTGGGACACCCGCCAGATGTTTTTC. It codes for CACDTVLGDTPSWDTRQMFF.

A remark on this clone: Only one base separates this from a far larger clonotype, so it likely reflects a read error. The chain has TRDV2 and TRDJ1, with D uncertain. CDR1 and CDR2 (germline): GEAIGNYY, EKD. This CDR3 comprises 17 residues. The CDR3 spells CACVTVVRASYTDKLIF. CDR3 in DNA: TGTGCCTGTGTCACCGTGGTGCGAGCTTCGTACACCGATAAACTCATCTTT.

The rearrangement joins TRDV2 to TRDJ3; TRDD3 matches 8 bases. TCRdb records no J gene; here it was assigned by comparing the DNA to germline. J lost 0 bases, V lost 0 bases, and 6 bases had no gene match. The CDR3 consists of 19 residues. Germline V gene data show CDR1 as GEAIGNYY and CDR2 as EKD. The CDR3 DNA sequence: TGTGCCTGTGACACCAGAAGGGGGGATAGCTCCTGGGACACCCGACAGATGTTTTTC. This gives the protein CACDTRRGDSSWDTRQMFF.